This T cell receptor (beta chain) was profiled in a study of post-analysis software for immune sequencing data. Tagging with unique molecular identifiers was a feature of the TCR beta cDNA libraries. From the PCR reads, TCRdb called clonotypes with MiXCR, one entry per CDR3 protein. Among 150,000 or so distinct CDR3 sequences listed, about 36% were seen once. The sequencing here drew on blood, taken after autologous hematopoietic stem cell transplantation. The clonotype comes from a girl between 10 and 17 years old with multiple sclerosis.

The CDR3 sequence: CASSPLAGNNGYTF. CDR3 bases: TGTGCCAGCAGCCCCTTGGCAGGGAATAATGGCTACACCTTC. The V call is TRBV3-1, the J call TRBJ1-2; a weak D match, TRBD1 (5 bases). Germline V lookup: CDR1 LGHDT, CDR2 YNNKEL (reference sequence). V lost 4 bases and J lost 6, with 15 bases in between. The CDR3 runs 14 residues.